This T cell receptor (beta chain) emerged from a study of T cell changes during pregnancy in multiple sclerosis. The V gene lost 0 bases and the J gene lost 4 bases, with 7 bases spanning the gap. This CDR3 spans 14 amino acids. Germline-derived CDR1 and CDR2 are SGDLS and YYNGEE. The table came from immunoSEQ multiplex PCR; TCRdb's copy has only in-frame clones and leaves some out. The sample comprises roughly 100,000 clones, roughly 92% of which are singletons, and 0.93% rests with the top ten. This TCR was sampled from a female donor with multiple sclerosis, enrolled in a pregnancy study. The sequences come from peripheral blood, collected after pregnancy. The chain combines TRBV9 with TRBJ2-2; D unresolved. CDR3 loop: CASSVDSGTGELFF. The CDR3 DNA follows: TGTGCCAGCAGCGTAGACTCCGGCACCGGGGAGCTGTTTTTT.